This TCR beta chain is from a study of regulatory T cells in long-lasting Graves disease. General observations from the study: TRBV28, TRBJ1-2 and TRBJ2-5 emerged as the favored segments in persistent disease. Fewer public clonotypes were shared by new patients (about 940) than by persistent patients (approximately 2,700).

This clonotype has ten or more counts. Its cognate antigen is unknown. CDR3-region Arm-PCR and iRepertoire HTBI primers produced the TCR beta libraries. TCRdb re-called the multiplex PCR reads through MiXCR, storing one row per CDR3 protein. The data contain approximately 360,000 distinct CDR3 sequences, 12% of them singletons. Documented time point: newly diagnosed GD, antithyroid drugs for less than 3 months. Making the TCR library involved RNA that had been extracted from PBMCs. CDR1 and CDR2 (germline): DFQATT, SNEGSKA (reference sequence). V lost 3 bases, J lost 0 bases, and 9 bases lay in between. The CDR3 covers 14 residues. The sample was also reused in another study, on T cells in Graves' hyperthyroidism and ophthalmopathy.

The specimen comprised peripheral blood mononuclear cells (PBMCs), sampled at new diagnosis, from a patient treated with antithyroid drugs. The origin of this receptor is a woman between 18 and 29 years old with Graves disease. This sequence joins TRBV20-1 and TRBJ1-5; D might be TRBD1 (5 bases). CDR3 sequence reads: CSARRQGSNQPQHF. The CDR3 nucleotides read TGCAGTGCTAGGAGGCAGGGTAGCAATCAGCCCCAGCATTTT.